This T cell receptor (beta chain) was observed in a study of CD8+ T cells in alopecia areata listed by TCRdb under 2018. Regarding the research as a whole: The treated patients, all with moderate-to-severe alopecia areata, were enrolled in an open-label pilot trial of oral tofacitinib given at 5 to 10 mg twice daily. Patients stayed on tofacitinib for 6 to 18 months and then had 6 months of follow-up off drug so that delayed response and recurrence could be assessed. The SALT score, which quantifies the percentage of affected scalp surface area, was used to measure disease severity in treated patients. To study T cell clonal expansion in alopecia areata, the researchers applied high-throughput TCRbeta sequencing to both the C3H/HeJ mouse model and human patients. Scalp tissue and sorted CD4+ and CD8+ peripheral blood T cells from patchy and totalis/universalis alopecia areata patients and from healthy controls were covered by human TCRbeta sequencing. Patients on tofacitinib were biopsied at baseline and after 4 and 24 weeks of treatment, and several of the patients also had a later scalp biopsy. Scalp clonality was compared across normal scalp (n=4), patchy alopecia areata scalp (n=8), and alopecia totalis/universalis scalp (n=8). The RNA source kit depended on sample type: the PAXgene miRNA kit for fixed scalp, the miRNeasy kit for PBMCs, and the RNeasy kit for mouse skin. TCRbeta CDR3 regions were amplified by immunoSEQ multiplex PCR using 35 Vbeta forward and 13 Jbeta reverse primers. Paper-wide results and their limitations: The treated cohort was small, with a single nonresponder, so links between baseline CD8+ expansion and response need larger studies. Unlike mouse skin, where gammadelta T cells dominate, normal human skin contains resident alphabeta T cells that get sequenced too, which complicates analysis of the scalp TCR repertoire. With tofacitinib, both scalp clonality and the number of expanded CD8+ clones among the top 100 scalp clones went down significantly. Shared TCR sequences between patients were less evident than in mice, which may be partly attributable to HLA diversity in the patient population. Many expanded lesional clones were found to persist in scalp and blood during tofacitinib treatment, and relapse after treatment cessation may be partly explained by this persistence. Higher clonality and more expanded CD8+ clones were observed in lesional scalp than in normal scalp, particularly in alopecia totalis/universalis, a finding suggestive of antigenic drive.

Reading the label with the study, this specimen's time point is: around 4 weeks on oral tofacitinib. What this sample's treatment or condition label stands for: oral pan-JAK inhibitor, 5-10 mg twice daily. Lesional scalp punch biopsies and peripheral blood were collected from alopecia areata patients. After PBMCs were isolated by density centrifugation and stained for CD3, CD4 and CD8, a FACSAria was used to sort CD4+ and CD8+ T cells. Library prep was done by the immunoSEQ multiplex PCR assay. For TCR sequencing, RNA was extracted from every sample and reverse transcribed into cDNA to serve as template. SuperScript III was used to make first-strand cDNA, primed with a 2:1 mix of oligo-dT and random hexamers. A synthetic immune receptor repertoire was used to assess amplification bias, and residual bias was removed computationally. The paper's processing steps were these. Raw reads were preprocessed to remove errors, and CDR3 was defined according to IMGT conventions as the region from the conserved cysteine to phenylalanine. To get clonality, Shannon entropy was normalized by log2 of the number of productive unique TCRs and the result was subtracted from 1. Whether each scalp clone was CD4 or CD8 was inferred by checking scalp TCRbeta sequences against the CD4 and CD8 repertoires from sorted blood. TCRdb's version of the immuneACCESS table is confined to in-frame rearrangements and falls short of the full clone set. An unresolved V gene accounts for under half of the shortfall where checked; the remainder is of unknown origin. That table is the source of V, J and clone size, and D and trimming were worked out from the DNA. The table for this sample lists 150,000 to 250,000 clones; around 56% of them were counted only once. The ten largest clonotypes hold less than 4% of the sample.

V gives up 6 bases and J gives up 6 bases, and the segment between their germline ends measures 11 bases. CDR1 DFQATT and CDR2 SNEGSKA are derived from the germline V gene (reference sequence). The CDR3, from cysteine to phenylalanine, totals 11 residues. Only the CDR3 part of the read is kept: 33 bases, read in frame from the first base. On this clone itself: Its antigen specificity is not known. Per-nucleotide qualities are absent, and no much larger clonotype sits a single base away.

The receptor chain draws on TRBV20-1 and TRBJ1-1; matching of 5 bases hints at TRBD1 as the D gene. The TCR was taken from a human donor with alopecia areata. The source was CD4+ T cells sorted from blood, collected at week 4, from a patient treated with tofacitinib. In nucleotide form, the sequence is TGCAGTGCCGCCGGACACGCTGAAGCTTTCTTT. Translated, it reads CSAAGHAEAFF.